The 14 T cell receptor beta chains below were found in one sample sequenced in a study of T cell responses to AZD1222 COVID-19 vaccine. Clones were read by immunoSEQ multiplex PCR, and TCRdb kept only the in-frame ones, dropping some. Of about 150,000 clones listed, 80% to 90% are singletons. The specimen comprised peripheral blood, sampled on day 0 of AZD1222 vaccination. The receptors stem from an adult in good health.

V is TRBV6-5 and J is TRBJ2-2, with 7 bases fitting TRBD2. Germline values: CDR1 MNHEY, CDR2 SVGAGI. This CDR3 has 15 amino acids. The trim removed 6 bases at V and 4 bases at J, leaving 8 bases unmatched. The CDR3 bases are TGTGCCAGCAGCCTGACTAGCTGGAGCACCGGGGAGCTGTTTTTT. It yields the protein CASSLTSWSTGELFF.

The chain couples TRBV6-5 to TRBJ2-3; D gene unclear. This CDR3 is 14 amino acids long. Trimming stripped 2 bases from V and 2 bases from J, with 8 bases between. CDR1 and CDR2 (germline): MNHEY, SVGAGI. The CDR3 DNA reads as TGTGCCAGCAGTTACAGGGAAGCCACAGATACGCAGTATTTT. Residues: CASSYREATDTQYF.

The J gene is TRBJ2-7, the V gene TRBV27; a possible D gene is TRBD1 (7 bases). Germline assignment: CDR1 MNHEY and CDR2 SMNVEV (reference sequence). Deletions cut 5 bases from V and 7 bases from J, with 12 bases between. This CDR3 contains 12 residues. Written as DNA, the CDR3 is TGTGCCAGCAGTCCCAGGGGGAGGGAGCAGTACTTC. It is translated as CASSPRGREQYF.

J is TRBJ1-1 and V is TRBV15; 7 positions agree with TRBD1. The CDR3 covers 15 residues. Germline V gene sequence: CDR1 LNHNV, CDR2 YYDKDF (reference sequence). The V segment lost 4 bases and the J segment 7 bases; nucleotides outside the gene matches: 12. The CDR3 nucleotides are TGTGCCACCAGCACCCCGGGACAGCTTGTACGTGAAGCTTTCTTT. Its protein product is CATSTPGQLVREAFF.

The gene calls are TRBV7-2 and TRBJ2-7; 9 positions agree with TRBD2. Trimming at V came to 1 base and at J to 7 bases, leaving 8 bases not matched to a gene. The CDR3 covers 15 residues. Germline CDR1 is SGHTA and CDR2 is FQGNSA. The CDR3 spells CASSLGIAGAGEQYF. As DNA, the CDR3 is TGTGCCAGCAGCTTAGGAATAGCGGGAGCGGGAGAGCAGTACTTC. Filled out from reference TRBV7-2 and TRBJ2-7, the complete variable domain reads GAGVSQSPSNKVTEKGKDVELRCDPISGHTALYWYRQSLGQGLEFLIYFQGNSAPDKSGLPSDRFSAERTGGSVSTLTIQRTQQEDSAVYLCASSLGIAGAGEQYFGPGTRLTVT.

The chain is built from TRBV18 and TRBJ2-1, with TRBD1 identical over 8 bases. Germline V gives CDR1 KGHSH, CDR2 LQKENI. The junction had 9 bases not matched to a gene; V was cut back by 5 bases and J by 3 bases. The CDR3 totals 16 residues. The CDR3 DNA reads as TGTGCCAGCTCATCAACGGGAACAGGGGGCTACAATGAGCAGTTCTTC. Protein: CASSSTGTGGYNEQFF.

The chain uses TRBV6-5 and TRBJ1-3; D remains unclear. This CDR3 region has 14 residues. Trimming pared 5 bases from V and 0 bases from J, leaving 8 bases between. Germline values: CDR1 MNHEY, CDR2 SVGAGI. The CDR3 is CASSQRFSGNTIYF. DNA of the CDR3: TGTGCCAGCAGTCAGAGGTTCTCTGGAAACACCATATATTTT.

This clone was observed once. This chain uses TRBV19 with TRBJ1-4, with unresolved D. The CDR3 has 16 amino acids. V was clipped by 5 bases and J by 11 bases, with 24 bases between them. Germline CDR1 LNHDA, CDR2 SQIVND (reference sequence). The CDR3 DNA follows: TGTGCCAGTAGTTTCGTCCCAGAGAACGCCCCACGGAAACTGTTTTTT. Its protein is CASSFVPENAPRKLFF.

This chain joins TRBV4-1 and TRBJ2-1; the match to TRBD2 covers 8 bases. The germline CDR1 and CDR2 sequences are MGHRA and YSYEKL. V gave up 3 bases and J gave up 4 bases; unmatched junction bases: 5. CDR3 length: 15 residues. For the CDR3, the DNA is TGCGCCAGCAGCCAGAGAGCGGGGGATTACAATGAGCAGTTCTTC. The encoded protein is CASSQRAGDYNEQFF.

This chain joins TRBV13 and TRBJ1-2; no definite D call. The CDR3 length is 14 residues. V dropped 1 base and J dropped 0 bases, with 6 bases sitting between them. CDR1 is PRHDT, CDR2 FYEKMQ, per germline (reference sequence). In DNA form, the CDR3 reads TGTGCCAGCAGCTTAGTCAGATCTAACTATGGCTACACCTTC. Protein product: CASSLVRSNYGYTF. Variable domain in full (rest from reference TRBV13 and TRBJ1-2): AAGVIQSPRHLIKEKRETATLKCYPIPRHDTVYWYQQGPGQDPQFLISFYEKMQSDKGSIPDRFSAQQFSDYHSELNMSSLELGDSALYFCASSLVRSNYGYTFGSGTRLTVV.

The V call is TRBV9, the J call TRBJ1-1; possible D gene TRBD1, 6 bases. CDR3 length: 17 amino acids. Trimming stripped 2 bases from V and 3 bases from J, with 20 bases between. Germline CDR1 is SGDLS and CDR2 is YYNGEE. The CDR3 DNA reads TGTGCCAGCAGCGTCTCCGGCGGAACAGGGTGGGACACTGAAGCTTTCTTT. Protein sequence: CASSVSGGTGWDTEAFF.

This chain joins TRBV7-9 and TRBJ1-1; 7 bases agree with TRBD1. The CDR3 sequence is 15 residues long. CDR1 is SEHNR and CDR2 is FQNEAQ in the germline V gene (reference sequence). The V gene end was trimmed by 5 bases and the J gene end by 0 bases; junction bases not matched to a gene: 6. The CDR3 nucleotides read TGTGCCAGCAGCCCAGGGGGTGGTTTGAACACTGAAGCTTTCTTT. This codes for CASSPGGGLNTEAFF.

J is TRBJ2-3 and V is TRBV6-8; D ambiguous. Per germline, CDR1 MNHGY and CDR2 SAAAGT. The CDR3 runs to 10 residues. Between the trimmed V and J ends, which lost 9 bases and 5 bases, there was a span of 6 bases. The chain's CDR3 is CASDLDTQYF. CDR3 nucleotides: TGTGCCAGTGACCTAGATACGCAGTATTTT.

The chain recombines TRBV27 with TRBJ2-7; maybe TRBD1 (5 bases). The V end was cut by 6 bases, the J end by 0 bases, with 12 bases between. The CDR3 is made up of 14 amino acids. Germline CDR1 MNHEY, CDR2 SMNVEV (reference sequence). As DNA, the CDR3 is TGTGCCAGCAGCCGCAGGGATACCTCCTACGAGCAGTACTTC. Amino acid sequence: CASSRRDTSYEQYF.